This T cell receptor (beta chain) was identified during a study of T cells in Graves' hyperthyroidism and ophthalmopathy. Amplification of TCR beta CDR3 regions was performed using RNA transcripts as template. Researchers ran a first-round RT-PCR on the TCR CDR3 using the HTBI primer set. TCRdb re-analysed the multiplex PCR reads in MiXCR, keeping a single row per CDR3 protein. The data contain fewer than 750,000 distinct CDR3 sequences, around 45% of them singletons. This clonotype has a count of ten or more. Between the trimmed V and J ends, which lost 5 bases and 3 bases, there was a span of 8 bases. CDR1 and CDR2 (germline): SGHVS, FQNEAQ. The CDR3 has 13 residues.

The chain combines TRBV7-8 with TRBJ1-5, with D perhaps matching TRBD1 (5 bases). The specimen sequenced was peripheral blood or thyroid tissue (not recorded which). This clonotype was sampled from a woman younger than 35 with Graves' hyperthyroidism. The CDR3 region has the DNA TGTGCCAGCAGCCCGACAGTCAATCAGCCCCAGCATTTT. It translates to CASSPTVNQPQHF.